Below are 24 T cell receptor beta chains sequenced from a single sample in a study of shared clonotypes between healthy human individuals. TCRdb's copy holds only in-frame clones and misses some; the assay was immunoSEQ multiplex PCR. The sample shows some 1 million clones, 65% to 80% of them seen only once. Sequenced sample: memory CD4+ T cells sorted from blood. The subset was: CD45RA-negative fraction. The source of these receptors is a man younger than 35 in good health.

The chain's CDR3 is CATSRGRNQETQYF. The CDR3, as DNA: TGTGCCACCAGCAGAGGGCGGAACCAAGAGACCCAGTACTTC. V is TRBV15 and J is TRBJ2-5; D remains unclear. Germline lookup yields CDR1 LNHNV and CDR2 YYDKDF (reference sequence). The V end was cut by 1 base, the J end by 0 bases, with 6 bases between. CDR3 size: 14 residues.

CDR3 sequence (DNA): TGTGCCACTGGGACTAGCGGGAGCGGGGGGGTAGCCAAAAACATTCAGTACTTC. This gives the protein CATGTSGSGGVAKNIQYF. The genes are TRBV10-3 and TRBJ2-4, with 14 bases that match TRBD2. Germline V lookup: CDR1 ENHRY, CDR2 SYGVKD. V shed 10 bases, J shed 0 bases, and the junction held 11 bases outside the gene matches. This CDR3 is built from 18 residues.

This clone was observed at least ten times. V and J are TRBV7-8 and TRBJ2-5; D might be TRBD1 or TRBD2, each matching 5 bases. CDR3 size: 17 residues. Germline V gene data show CDR1 as SGHVS and CDR2 as FQNEAQ. The V gene lost 4 bases and the J gene lost 4 bases, with 22 bases spanning the gap. The CDR3 sequence: CASSSQTLRPRGETQYF. The CDR3 DNA is TGTGCCAGCAGCTCCCAGACGCTGCGTCCGAGGGGAGAGACCCAGTACTTC.

V and J are TRBV7-9 and TRBJ2-2, with D unclear. The germline V gene has CDR1 SEHNR and CDR2 FQNEAQ (reference sequence). The germline V and J ends were trimmed by 3 bases and 2 bases, with 10 bases remaining between them. The length of the CDR3 is 15 residues. DNA of the CDR3: TGTGCCAGCAGCTTCCTTGGCGGAAACACCGGGGAGCTGTTTTTT. Protein product: CASSFLGGNTGELFF.

V is TRBV27 and J is TRBJ2-2, with 11 bases matching TRBD2. This CDR3 comprises 18 residues. In germline, CDR1 is MNHEY, CDR2 SMNVEV (reference sequence). The junction had 15 bases not matched to a gene; V was cut back by 6 bases and J by 6 bases. The CDR3 reads CASSWFLAGGPRAGELFF. As DNA, the CDR3 is TGTGCCAGCAGCTGGTTTTTAGCGGGGGGGCCGAGGGCCGGGGAGCTGTTTTTT.

The chain carries TRBV7-2 and TRBJ1-5; D is uncertain. The CDR3 totals 14 residues. Deletions cut 3 bases from V and 2 bases from J, with 8 bases between. Germline loops: CDR1 SGHTA, CDR2 FQGNSA. The CDR3 DNA is TGTGCCAGCAGCTTCGGACGGCGCAATCAGCCCCAGCATTTT. Protein sequence: CASSFGRRNQPQHF.

Turning to this clone: One end of the junction varies from germline; a read error may be responsible. This rearrangement joins TRBV7-9 to TRBJ1-1, with a possible D match to TRBD1 (5 bases). The CDR3 extends over 13 amino acids. Germline V CDR1 and CDR2: SEHNR, FQNEAQ (reference sequence). CDR3 in amino acids: CASSHSASAGTIF. The CDR3 DNA reads TGTGCCAGCAGCCATAGCGCCTCGGCAGGGACCATTTTT.

The V call is TRBV2, the J call TRBJ2-7; possible D gene TRBD1, 5 bases. Germline V gives CDR1 SNHLY, CDR2 FYNNEI. V was cut by 6 bases and J by 4 bases, with 10 bases left in between. This CDR3 contains 12 residues. CDR3 in amino acids: CASSGHMYEQYF. The DNA for the CDR3 is TGTGCCAGCAGCGGACATATGTACGAGCAGTACTTC.

The V gene is TRBV18, the J gene TRBJ2-4, with D tentatively TRBD1 or TRBD2 (5 bases each). Looked up from germline, CDR1 is KGHSH and CDR2 is LQKENI. With 5 bases removed from V and 3 bases from J, the gap between germline ends came to 14 bases. This CDR3 comprises 15 residues. This CDR3 reads CASSSGLLGKNIQYF. The DNA for the CDR3 is TGTGCCAGCTCATCGGGGCTCCTAGGCAAAAACATTCAGTACTTC.

Only a few counts were recorded for this clone. This chain connects TRBV2 to TRBJ2-2; D may be TRBD2 (6 bases). Germline V gene sequence: CDR1 SNHLY, CDR2 FYNNEI. The CDR3 runs 16 residues. Trimming took off 4 bases at V and 1 base at J, with 13 bases between the two ends. The CDR3 coding sequence is TGTGCCAGCAGTGTAATGGGGGGTTGGAACACCGGGGAGCTGTTTTTT. Its translation is CASSVMGGWNTGELFF.

The chain carries TRBV5-1 and TRBJ1-1; no reliable D call. The CDR3 runs to 11 residues. Trimming shortened V by 4 bases and J by 7 bases, and 8 bases separated the two germline ends. Germline assignment: CDR1 SGHRS and CDR2 YFSETQ. The CDR3 DNA reads as TGCGCCAGCAGCGCAGTGAATGAAGCTTTCTTT. This codes for CASSAVNEAFF.

The chain has TRBV28 and TRBJ2-1; the D gene is possibly TRBD2 (6 bases). The V end lost 11 bases, the J end lost 0 bases, and 26 bases lay between the germline ends. CDR3 length: 18 amino acids. The germline CDR1 and CDR2 sequences are MDHEN and SYDVKM. The DNA for the CDR3 is TGTGCCTACGGAGGGGACCCTTTTTTGGGAGGCTCCTACAATGAGCAGTTCTTC. Amino acid sequence: CAYGGDPFLGGSYNEQFF.

The chain joins TRBV6-1 to TRBJ2-7, with 10 bases identical to TRBD1. The CDR3 is 14 amino acids. Germline lookup yields CDR1 MNHNS and CDR2 SASEGT. V lost 4 bases to trimming and J lost 2 bases; unmatched junction nucleotides: 2. CDR3 sequence reads: CASSGGQGTYEQYF. CDR3 sequence (DNA): TGTGCCAGCAGTGGGGGACAGGGGACCTACGAGCAGTACTTC.

The CDR3 is CAWSKGGLGYEQFF. The CDR3 DNA reads as TGTGCCTGGAGCAAGGGCGGGTTGGGGTATGAGCAGTTCTTC. The V and J genes are TRBV30 and TRBJ2-1; weak D call: TRBD2 (5 bases). The CDR3 spans 14 residues. Trimming shortened V by 3 bases and J by 8 bases, and 17 bases separated the two germline ends. Germline V gene lookup returns CDR1 GTSNPN and CDR2 SVGIG (reference sequence).

Points on this clone: This CDR3 is also generated by other DNA sequences in the sample. The chain links TRBV9 to TRBJ2-7; TRBD2 agrees at 10 bases. J lost 3 bases, V lost 0 bases, and 3 bases had no gene match. In germline, CDR1 is SGDLS, CDR2 YYNGEE. The CDR3 extends over 15 amino acids. CDR3 residues: CASSVGLAGDYEQYF. The CDR3 region has the DNA TGTGCCAGCAGCGTAGGTCTAGCGGGAGACTACGAGCAGTACTTC.

The chain is built from TRBV6-5 and TRBJ2-5; maybe TRBD1 (7 bases). This CDR3 is 13 amino acids long. The ends were cut back, 5 bases at V and 5 bases at J, with 12 bases in the middle. The germline V gene encodes CDR1 MNHEY and CDR2 SVGAGI. The CDR3 nucleotides read TGTGCCAGCAGTAAACCAGGGGGGGAGACCCAGTACTTC. This gives the protein CASSKPGGETQYF.

The chain employs TRBV7-2 and TRBJ2-6; 8 bases are shared with TRBD1. This CDR3 has 16 residues. Germline V gives CDR1 SGHTA, CDR2 FQGNSA. V lost 1 base to trimming and J lost 1 base; unmatched junction nucleotides: 0. CDR3 sequence: CASSLGTGSGANVLTF. Here the CDR3 DNA reads TGTGCCAGCAGCTTAGGGACAGGGTCTGGGGCCAACGTCCTGACTTTC. Variable domain in full (rest from reference TRBV7-2 and TRBJ2-6): GAGVSQSPSNKVTEKGKDVELRCDPISGHTALYWYRQSLGQGLEFLIYFQGNSAPDKSGLPSDRFSAERTGGSVSTLTIQRTQQEDSAVYLCASSLGTGSGANVLTFGAGSRLTVL.

This sequence joins TRBV28 and TRBJ2-2; 9 nucleotides line up with TRBD2. Per germline, CDR1 MDHEN and CDR2 SYDVKM. The CDR3 sequence is 15 residues long. J gave up 5 bases and V 5 bases, and 6 bases lay outside the gene matches. The CDR3 protein is CASSHSGGRTGELFF. Written as DNA, the CDR3 is TGTGCCAGCAGTCATAGCGGGGGTCGTACCGGGGAGCTGTTTTTT.

The gene calls are TRBV9 and TRBJ1-2; maybe TRBD1 (5 bases). Germline CDR1 SGDLS, CDR2 YYNGEE. V lost 3 bases to trimming and J lost 2 bases, with 17 bases between them. This CDR3 contains 16 residues. The CDR3 protein is CASSAGTVRKNYGYTF. The CDR3 coding sequence is TGTGCCAGCAGCGCCGGGACTGTCAGAAAGAACTATGGCTACACCTTC.

This sequence joins TRBV4-1 and TRBJ2-1; 10 bases agree with TRBD1. Germline loops: CDR1 MGHRA, CDR2 YSYEKL. This CDR3 spans 17 amino acids. J lost 4 bases, V lost 4 bases, and 10 bases had no gene match. CDR3 amino acids: CASSPRDRGSGYNEQFF. The DNA for the CDR3 is TGCGCCAGCAGCCCCCGGGACAGGGGAAGCGGTTACAATGAGCAGTTCTTC.

This chain uses TRBV5-1 with TRBJ2-2, with 10 bases that match TRBD1. Germline CDR1 reads SGHRS; CDR2 reads YFSETQ. CDR3 size: 16 residues. Trimming cost V 5 bases and J 4 bases; bases outside gene matches: 8. The CDR3 DNA reads TGCGCCAGCAGTTGGGGACAGGGGTCCATCACCGGGGAGCTGTTTTTT. It yields the protein CASSWGQGSITGELFF.

The chain combines TRBV29-1 with TRBJ1-5; 7 bases are a match to TRBD1. Germline assignment: CDR1 SQVTM and CDR2 ANQGSEA. This CDR3 region has 15 residues. Trimming removed 4 bases from V and 2 bases from J; junction bases left unmatched: 8. For the CDR3, the DNA is TGCAGCGTTGCACAGGGGTTAAGAGGCAATCAGCCCCAGCATTTT. It codes for CSVAQGLRGNQPQHF.

This rearrangement joins TRBV18 to TRBJ1-4; D is perhaps TRBD1 (5 bases). The V and J ends lost 3 bases and 0 bases respectively, with 14 bases between them. CDR1 is KGHSH, CDR2 LQKENI, per germline. CDR3 length: 17 residues. DNA of the CDR3: TGTGCCAGCTCACCTTCCCCTATAGGGGCAACTAATGAAAAACTGTTTTTT. Its protein product is CASSPSPIGATNEKLFF.

This clone was observed a handful of times. The chain recombines TRBV18 with TRBJ1-2; D is uncertain. V was clipped by 2 bases and J by 8 bases, with 12 bases between them. Germline lookup yields CDR1 KGHSH and CDR2 LQKENI. This CDR3 contains 13 residues. CDR3 DNA: TGTGCCAGCTCACCAGGAGAGCGGTGGGGCTACACCTTC. Its protein product is CASSPGERWGYTF. Together with reference TRBV18 and TRBJ1-2, the CDR3 gives the full variable domain: NAGVMQNPRHLVRRRGQEARLRCSPMKGHSHVYWYRQLPEEGLKFMVYLQKENIIDESGMPKERFSAEFPKEGPSILRIQQVVRGDSAAYFCASSPGERWGYTFGSGTRLTVV.